Each of the 21 T cell receptor beta chains below was sequenced from the same sample in a study of graft-versus-host responses after intestinal transplantation. Profiling relied on immunoSEQ multiplex PCR, and the TCRdb table lists in-frame clones only, not all of them. The data hold about 110,000 clones, with roughly 89% observed a single time. No antigen is known for these receptors. The source material was unstimulated CD4+ T cells sorted from spleen or lymph node cells, sampled before transplant. The receptors shown here come from a human donor who was the organ donor for an intestinal transplant.

The rearrangement joins TRBV7-7 to TRBJ2-3; 8 bases line up with TRBD1. The V segment lost 5 bases and the J segment 1 base; nucleotides outside the gene matches: 5. The CDR3 extends over 15 amino acids. Germline-derived CDR1 and CDR2 are SSHAT and FNYEAQ (reference sequence). CDR3 bases: TGTGCCAGCAGCGTCGACAGGGGTGGCACAGATACGCAGTATTTT. Translating it yields CASSVDRGGTDTQYF.

The chain is built from TRBV6-1 and TRBJ2-5, with 8 bases that match TRBD1. The V gene's germline CDR1 is MNHNS and CDR2 SASEGT. There are 13 residues in the CDR3. V was pared by 6 bases and J by 4 bases, with 4 bases of the junction left unmatched. CDR3 loop: CASSRGPAETQYF. CDR3 DNA sequence: TGTGCCAGCAGCAGGGGGCCAGCAGAGACCCAGTACTTC.

In this sample, this clone turned up a few times. The rearrangement links TRBV10-1 to TRBJ1-4, with D possibly matching TRBD1 (6 bases). This CDR3 has 14 amino acids. Germline V gene data show CDR1 as WNHNN and CDR2 as SYGVQD (reference sequence). The ends were cut back, 3 bases at V and 7 bases at J, with 12 bases in the middle. The CDR3, as DNA: TGCGCCAGCAGTGACGACAGGTCGGGTGAAAAACTGTTTTTT. Translated, it gives CASSDDRSGEKLFF.

This chain joins TRBV6-1 and TRBJ2-2, with 7 bases fitting TRBD2. The CDR3 loop spans 15 amino acids. Germline V lookup: CDR1 MNHNS, CDR2 SASEGT. V lost 2 bases and J lost 3; bases outside the gene matches: 3. CDR3: CASSEIGGYTGELFF. CDR3 DNA sequence: TGTGCCAGCAGTGAAATCGGGGGGTACACCGGGGAGCTGTTTTTT.

The chain recombines TRBV11-2 with TRBJ2-7, with unresolved D. Germline CDR1 SGHAT, CDR2 FQNNGV. The ends were cut back, 4 bases at V and 6 bases at J, with 16 bases in the middle. The CDR3 is made up of 14 amino acids. Here the CDR3 DNA reads TGTGCCAGCAGCTCGCCCACCCGTAGGGTCGAGCAGTACTTC. Encoded protein: CASSSPTRRVEQYF.

V is TRBV4-2 and J is TRBJ2-1; perhaps TRBD2 as D (5 bases). Germline loops: CDR1 LGHNA, CDR2 YNFKEQ. This CDR3 spans 15 amino acids. V was cut by 1 base and J by 4 bases, with 11 bases left in between. The CDR3 protein is CASSQVFGLYNEQFF. CDR3 nucleotide sequence: TGTGCCAGCAGCCAAGTATTTGGACTTTACAATGAGCAGTTCTTC.

The chain links TRBV7-2 to TRBJ1-2; D remains unclear. The CDR3 contains 13 residues. Trimming removed 0 bases from V and 3 bases from J, with 5 bases in between. Germline loops: CDR1 SGHTA, CDR2 FQGNSA. The CDR3 sequence: CASSLAGHYGYTF. The CDR3, as DNA: TGTGCCAGCAGCTTAGCAGGACACTATGGCTACACCTTC.

This rearrangement joins TRBV18 to TRBJ1-1; 7 positions match TRBD1. The CDR3 contains 16 residues. Germline CDR1 is KGHSH and CDR2 is LQKENI. The V segment lost 4 bases and the J segment 1 base; nucleotides outside the gene matches: 9. Here the CDR3 reads CASSLPTTGTNTEAFF. CDR3 coding DNA: TGTGCCAGCTCACTTCCAACGACAGGGACGAACACTGAAGCTTTCTTT.

V gene TRBV11-2 combines with J gene TRBJ2-5; D unresolved. This CDR3 comprises 13 residues. Germline V gives CDR1 SGHAT, CDR2 FQNNGV. V was shortened by 3 bases and J by 1 base, with 6 bases between the two germline ends. CDR3 loop: CASSLSSQETQYF. The DNA of the CDR3 is TGTGCCAGCAGCTTGTCCAGCCAAGAGACCCAGTACTTC.

This clone appeared a few times. The J gene is TRBJ1-3, the V gene TRBV5-4; 9 bases match TRBD1. This CDR3 contains 14 residues. With V trimmed by 4 bases and J by 4 bases, 3 bases remained unmatched. The germline gives CDR1 SGHNT, CDR2 YYREEE (reference sequence). The CDR3 sequence is CASSLGQGGNTIYF. The DNA of the CDR3 is TGTGCCAGCAGCCTCGGACAGGGGGGAAACACCATATATTTT.

The V and J genes are TRBV11-2 and TRBJ1-2; D unresolved. CDR1 and CDR2 (germline): SGHAT, FQNNGV. The CDR3 is 14 residues long. V was clipped by 5 bases and J by 2 bases, with 12 bases between them. In DNA form, the CDR3 reads TGTGCCAGCAGCCTCCGGACTCAAAACTATGGCTACACCTTC. Its protein product is CASSLRTQNYGYTF.

J is TRBJ1-1 and V is TRBV12-5; possibly TRBD1 for D (6 bases). Trimming took 3 bases from V and 4 from J, leaving 12 bases between them. The CDR3 is 14 amino acids. The germline CDR1 and CDR2 sequences are LGHNT and FRNRAP. In DNA, the CDR3 is TGTGCTAGTGGTTTCGAGACAGGAGGCACTGAAGCTTTCTTT. Amino acids: CASGFETGGTEAFF.

V is TRBV21-1 and J is TRBJ2-4; whether TRBD2, the table's D call, matches the DNA was not checked. TRBV21-1 is marked as a pseudogene. This CDR3 is 14 amino acids long. The CDR3 region is CASSKGLAKNIQYF. DNA for the CDR3: TGTGCCAGCAGCAAAGGACTAGCCAAAAACATTCAGTACTTC.

The chain employs TRBV5-1 and TRBJ1-1; 7 bases align to TRBD1. V lost 2 bases to trimming and J lost 0 bases; unmatched junction nucleotides: 4. This CDR3 contains 15 residues. Per the germline V gene, CDR1 is SGHRS and CDR2 is YFSETQ. Here the CDR3 reads CASSFRGEMNTEAFF. CDR3 bases: TGCGCCAGCAGCTTCAGGGGGGAAATGAACACTGAAGCTTTCTTT.

The chain has TRBV7-9 and TRBJ1-1, with a weak D call TRBD1 (5 bases). Germline loops: CDR1 SEHNR, CDR2 FQNEAQ (reference sequence). Trimming removed 1 base at V and 6 bases at J, with 12 bases between. CDR3 length: 14 amino acids. In nucleotides, the CDR3 is TGTGCCAGCAGCTTAGACAGGACCACATCTGAAGCTTTCTTT. This gives the protein CASSLDRTTSEAFF.

The chain has TRBV23-1 and TRBJ2-7; possibly TRBD2 for D (5 bases). TRBV23-1 falls under the ORF class, with uncertain function. Trimming shortened V by 8 bases and J by 6 bases, and 17 bases separated the two germline ends. This CDR3 is built from 13 residues. Here the CDR3 reads CASPGNYEGEQYF. The CDR3 nucleotides are TGCGCCAGCCCCGGAAATTACGAGGGCGAGCAGTACTTC.

This rearrangement joins TRBV30 to TRBJ2-3; D possibly corresponds to TRBD2 (5 bases). The CDR3 runs to 13 residues. CDR1 is GTSNPN and CDR2 is SVGIG in the germline V gene (reference sequence). V was trimmed by 4 bases and J by 2 bases, leaving 10 bases between them. CDR3 region: CAWIQRITDTQYF. CDR3 coding DNA: TGTGCCTGGATCCAGCGGATCACAGATACGCAGTATTTT.

The chain uses TRBV7-3 and TRBJ2-3; possible D gene TRBD2, 6 bases. The CDR3 extends over 15 amino acids. Germline CDR1 SGHTA, CDR2 FQGTGA. Trimming cost V 1 base and J 6 bases, with 14 bases left between them. The CDR3 region has the DNA TGTGCCAGCAGCTTAAGAGGGGACTTCTCTGATACGCAGTATTTT. This encodes CASSLRGDFSDTQYF.

The V call is TRBV19, the J call TRBJ1-2; D call uncertain. This CDR3 comprises 16 residues. Between the trimmed V and J ends, which lost 5 bases and 5 bases, there was a span of 21 bases. Germline-derived CDR1 and CDR2 are LNHDA and SQIVND (reference sequence). This chain's CDR3 is CASSARNLRQSYGYTF. For the CDR3, the DNA is TGTGCCAGTAGTGCTCGGAATTTACGGCAGTCATATGGCTACACCTTC.

This clone was detected only a few times. This chain connects TRBV29-1 to TRBJ1-3; 8 bases match TRBD1. The CDR3 is made up of 13 amino acids. The V gene's germline CDR1 is SQVTM and CDR2 ANQGSEA. CDR3 DNA sequence: TGCAGTGCCGGAGGGACAGGCGGAAACACCATATATTTT. Its protein product is CSAGGTGGNTIYF.

This clone came up a few times. Here the CDR3 DNA reads TGCGCCAGCAGCTATCTACCAAGTCAGTGGGAGGGCCTCTACGAGCAGTACTTC. Protein: CASSYLPSQWEGLYEQYF. This chain uses TRBV5-1 with TRBJ2-7; 7 bases match TRBD2. There are 18 residues in the CDR3. CDR1 and CDR2 from the germline V gene are SGHRS and YFSETQ. V shed 3 bases and J 3 bases; nucleotides not matched to a gene: 18.